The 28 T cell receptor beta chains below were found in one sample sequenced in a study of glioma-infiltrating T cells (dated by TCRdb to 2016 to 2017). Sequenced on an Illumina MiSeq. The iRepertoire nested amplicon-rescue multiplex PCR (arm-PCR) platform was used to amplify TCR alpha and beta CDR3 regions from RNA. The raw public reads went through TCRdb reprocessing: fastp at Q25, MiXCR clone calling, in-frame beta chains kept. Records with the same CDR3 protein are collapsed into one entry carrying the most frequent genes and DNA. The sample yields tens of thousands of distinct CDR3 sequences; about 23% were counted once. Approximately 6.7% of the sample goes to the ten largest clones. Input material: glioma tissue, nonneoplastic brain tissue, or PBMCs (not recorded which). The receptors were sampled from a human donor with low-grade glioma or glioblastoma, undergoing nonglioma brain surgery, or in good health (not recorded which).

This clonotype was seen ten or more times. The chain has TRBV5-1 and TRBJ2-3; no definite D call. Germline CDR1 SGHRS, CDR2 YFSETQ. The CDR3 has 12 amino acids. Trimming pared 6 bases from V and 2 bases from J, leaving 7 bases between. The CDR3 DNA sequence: TGCGCCAGCAAGCCAAACACAGATACGCAGTATTTT. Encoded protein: CASKPNTDTQYF.

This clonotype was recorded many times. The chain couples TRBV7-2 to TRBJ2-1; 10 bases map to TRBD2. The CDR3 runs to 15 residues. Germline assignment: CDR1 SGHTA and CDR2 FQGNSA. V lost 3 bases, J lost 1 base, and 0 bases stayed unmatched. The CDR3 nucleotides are TGTGCCAGCAGCTTTAGCGGGGGGTCCTACAATGAGCAGTTCTTC. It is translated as CASSFSGGSYNEQFF.

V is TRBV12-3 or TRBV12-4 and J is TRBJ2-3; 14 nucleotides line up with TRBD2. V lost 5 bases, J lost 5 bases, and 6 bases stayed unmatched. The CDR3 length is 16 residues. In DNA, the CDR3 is TGTGCCAGCAGTATTCGACTAGCGGGGGGGGAAGATACGCAGTATTTT. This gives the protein CASSIRLAGGEDTQYF.

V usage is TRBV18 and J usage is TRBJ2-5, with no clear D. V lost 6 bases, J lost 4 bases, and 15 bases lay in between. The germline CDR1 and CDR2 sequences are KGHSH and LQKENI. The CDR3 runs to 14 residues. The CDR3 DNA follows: TGTGCCAGCTCGACCGGAACAGAGACAGAGACCCAGTACTTC. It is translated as CASSTGTETETQYF.

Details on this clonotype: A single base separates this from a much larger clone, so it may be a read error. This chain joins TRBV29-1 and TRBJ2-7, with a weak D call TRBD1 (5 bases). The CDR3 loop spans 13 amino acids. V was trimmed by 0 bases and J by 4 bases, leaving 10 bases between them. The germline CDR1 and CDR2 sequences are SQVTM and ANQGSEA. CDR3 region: CSVEDRTGYEQYF. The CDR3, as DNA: TGCAGCGTTGAAGATCGCACAGGTTACGAGCAGTACTTC.

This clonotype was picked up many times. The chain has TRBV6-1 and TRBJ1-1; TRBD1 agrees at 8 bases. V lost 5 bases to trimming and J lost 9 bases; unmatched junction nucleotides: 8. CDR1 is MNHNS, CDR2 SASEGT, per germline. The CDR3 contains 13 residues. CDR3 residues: CASSNGQGVKAFF. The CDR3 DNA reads TGTGCCAGCAGTAACGGACAGGGAGTTAAAGCTTTCTTT.

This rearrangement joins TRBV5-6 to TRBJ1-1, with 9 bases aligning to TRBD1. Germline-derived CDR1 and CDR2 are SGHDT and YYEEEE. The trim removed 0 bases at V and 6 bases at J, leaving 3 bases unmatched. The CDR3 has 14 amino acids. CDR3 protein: CASSLGQGDAEAFF. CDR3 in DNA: TGTGCCAGCAGCTTGGGACAGGGGGACGCTGAAGCTTTCTTT.

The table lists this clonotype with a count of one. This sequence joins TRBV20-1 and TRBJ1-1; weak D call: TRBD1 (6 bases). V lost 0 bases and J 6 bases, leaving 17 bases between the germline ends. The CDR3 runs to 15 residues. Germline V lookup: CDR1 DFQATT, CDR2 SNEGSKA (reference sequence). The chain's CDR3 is CSARDKGGGVAEAFF. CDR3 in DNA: TGCAGTGCTAGAGATAAGGGGGGGGGGGTTGCTGAAGCTTTCTTT.

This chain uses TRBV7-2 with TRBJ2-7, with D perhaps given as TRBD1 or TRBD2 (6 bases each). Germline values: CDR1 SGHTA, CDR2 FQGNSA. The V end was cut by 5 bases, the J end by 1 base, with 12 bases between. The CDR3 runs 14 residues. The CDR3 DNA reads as TGTGCCAGCAGCCCCGGGGGCTTTTCCTACGAGCAGTACTTC. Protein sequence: CASSPGGFSYEQYF.

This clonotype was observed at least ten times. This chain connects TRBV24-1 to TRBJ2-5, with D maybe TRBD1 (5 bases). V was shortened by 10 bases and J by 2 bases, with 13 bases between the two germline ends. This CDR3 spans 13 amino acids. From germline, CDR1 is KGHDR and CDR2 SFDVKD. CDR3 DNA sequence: TGTGCCACTGACGACAGTATTCAAGAGACCCAGTACTTC. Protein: CATDDSIQETQYF.

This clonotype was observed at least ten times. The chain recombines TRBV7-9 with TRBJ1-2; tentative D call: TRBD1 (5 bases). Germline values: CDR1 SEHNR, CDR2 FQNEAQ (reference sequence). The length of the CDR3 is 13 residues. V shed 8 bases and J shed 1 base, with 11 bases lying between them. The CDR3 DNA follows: TGTGCCAGCGAGGCAGGGTTTAACTATGGCTACACCTTC. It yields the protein CASEAGFNYGYTF.

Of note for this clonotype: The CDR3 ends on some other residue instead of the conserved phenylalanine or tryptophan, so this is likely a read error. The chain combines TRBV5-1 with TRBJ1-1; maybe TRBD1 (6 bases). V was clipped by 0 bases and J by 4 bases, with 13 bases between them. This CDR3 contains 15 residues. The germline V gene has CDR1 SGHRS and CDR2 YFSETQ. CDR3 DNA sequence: TGCGCCAGCAGCTTGGGGGGGGGCTGGGGCACTGAAGCTTTCCTT. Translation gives CASSLGGGWGTEAFL.

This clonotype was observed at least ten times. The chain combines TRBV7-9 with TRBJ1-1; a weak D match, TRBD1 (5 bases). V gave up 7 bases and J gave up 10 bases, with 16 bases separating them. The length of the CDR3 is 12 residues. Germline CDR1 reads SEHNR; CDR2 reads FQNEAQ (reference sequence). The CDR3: CASTIVNQGAFF. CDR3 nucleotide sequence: TGTGCCAGCACCATCGTGAATCAGGGAGCTTTCTTT.

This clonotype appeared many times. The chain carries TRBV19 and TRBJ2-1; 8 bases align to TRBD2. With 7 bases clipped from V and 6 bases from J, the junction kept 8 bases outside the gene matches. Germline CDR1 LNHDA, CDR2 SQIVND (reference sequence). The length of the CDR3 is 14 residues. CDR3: CASTTTGRVNEQFF. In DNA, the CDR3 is TGTGCCAGTACCACCACCGGGAGGGTCAATGAGCAGTTCTTC.

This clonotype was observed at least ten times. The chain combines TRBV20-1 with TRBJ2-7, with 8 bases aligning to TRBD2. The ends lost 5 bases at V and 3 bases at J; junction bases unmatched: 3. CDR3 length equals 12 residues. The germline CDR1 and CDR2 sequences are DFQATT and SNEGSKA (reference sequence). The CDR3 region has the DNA TGCAGTGCTCTCCTAGCGGGCTACGAGCAGTACTTC. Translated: CSALLAGYEQYF.

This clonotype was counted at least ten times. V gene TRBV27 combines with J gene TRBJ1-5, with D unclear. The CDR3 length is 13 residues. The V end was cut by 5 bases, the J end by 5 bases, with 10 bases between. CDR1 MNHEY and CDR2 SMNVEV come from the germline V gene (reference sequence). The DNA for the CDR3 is TGTGCCAGCAGTCCTAGTAGGGATCAGCCCCAGCATTTT. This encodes CASSPSRDQPQHF.

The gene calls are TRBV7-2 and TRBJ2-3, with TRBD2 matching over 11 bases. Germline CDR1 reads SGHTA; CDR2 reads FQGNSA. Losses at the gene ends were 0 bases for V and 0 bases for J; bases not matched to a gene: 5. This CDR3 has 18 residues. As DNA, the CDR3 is TGTGCCAGCAGCTTAGCTCAGACTAGCGGGGCTAGCACAGATACGCAGTATTTT. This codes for CASSLAQTSGASTDTQYF.

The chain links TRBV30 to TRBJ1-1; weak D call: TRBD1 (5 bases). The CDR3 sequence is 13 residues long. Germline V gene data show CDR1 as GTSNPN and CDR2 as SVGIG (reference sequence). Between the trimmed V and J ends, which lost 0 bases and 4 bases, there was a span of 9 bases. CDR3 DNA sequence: TGTGCCTGGAGTGTGGGGGTAGGCACTGAAGCTTTCTTT. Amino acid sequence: CAWSVGVGTEAFF.

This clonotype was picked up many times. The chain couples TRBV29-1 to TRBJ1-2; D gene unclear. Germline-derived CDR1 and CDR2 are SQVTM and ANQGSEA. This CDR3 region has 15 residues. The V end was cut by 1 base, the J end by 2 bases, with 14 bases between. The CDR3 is CSVEGGSVPNYGYTF. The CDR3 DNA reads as TGCAGCGTTGAAGGCGGGTCGGTCCCCAACTATGGCTACACCTTC. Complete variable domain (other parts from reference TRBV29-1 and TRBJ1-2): SAVISQKPSRDICQRGTSLTIQCQVDSQVTMMFWYRQQPGQSLTLIATANQGSEATYESGFVIDKFPISRPNLTFSTLTVSNMSPEDSSIYLCSVEGGSVPNYGYTFGSGTRLTVV.

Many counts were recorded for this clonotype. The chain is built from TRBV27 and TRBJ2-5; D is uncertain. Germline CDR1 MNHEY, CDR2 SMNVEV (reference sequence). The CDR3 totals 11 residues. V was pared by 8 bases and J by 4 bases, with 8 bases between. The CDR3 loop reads CASRSGETQYF. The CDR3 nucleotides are TGTGCCAGCCGTTCCGGAGAGACCCAGTACTTC.

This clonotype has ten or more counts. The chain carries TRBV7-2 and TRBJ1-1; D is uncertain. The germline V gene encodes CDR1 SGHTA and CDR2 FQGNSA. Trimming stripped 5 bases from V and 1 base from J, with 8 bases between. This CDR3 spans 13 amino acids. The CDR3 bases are TGTGCCAGCAGCCGCAGACAGAACACTGAAGCTTTCTTT. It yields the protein CASSRRQNTEAFF.

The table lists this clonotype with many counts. CDR3 protein: CSARDFGSLEDEQFF. The CDR3 DNA reads as TGCAGTGCTAGAGATTTCGGGAGTCTGGAGGATGAGCAGTTCTTC. The chain employs TRBV20-1 and TRBJ2-1, with D perhaps matching TRBD2 (6 bases). The CDR3 consists of 15 residues. The ends were cut back, 0 bases at V and 8 bases at J, with 17 bases in the middle. CDR1 DFQATT and CDR2 SNEGSKA come from the germline V gene (reference sequence).

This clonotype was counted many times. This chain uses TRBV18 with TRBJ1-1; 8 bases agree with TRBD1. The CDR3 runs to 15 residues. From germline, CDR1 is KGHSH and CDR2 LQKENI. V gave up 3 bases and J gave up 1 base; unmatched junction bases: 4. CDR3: CASSPMTGANTEAFF. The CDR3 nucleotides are TGTGCCAGCTCACCCATGACAGGGGCGAACACTGAAGCTTTCTTT.

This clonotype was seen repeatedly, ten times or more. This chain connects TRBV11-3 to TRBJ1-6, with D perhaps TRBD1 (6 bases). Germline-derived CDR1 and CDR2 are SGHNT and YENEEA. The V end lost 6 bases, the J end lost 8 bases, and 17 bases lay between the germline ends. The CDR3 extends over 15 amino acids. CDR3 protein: CASSPRGARDSPLHF. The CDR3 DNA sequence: TGTGCCAGCAGTCCGAGGGGGGCAAGGGATTCACCCCTCCACTTT.

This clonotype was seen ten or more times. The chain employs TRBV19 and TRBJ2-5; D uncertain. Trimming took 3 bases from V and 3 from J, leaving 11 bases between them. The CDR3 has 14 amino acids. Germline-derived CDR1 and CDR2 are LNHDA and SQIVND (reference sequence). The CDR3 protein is CASSIHGVEETQYF. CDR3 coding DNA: TGTGCCAGTAGTATCCACGGAGTGGAAGAGACCCAGTACTTC.

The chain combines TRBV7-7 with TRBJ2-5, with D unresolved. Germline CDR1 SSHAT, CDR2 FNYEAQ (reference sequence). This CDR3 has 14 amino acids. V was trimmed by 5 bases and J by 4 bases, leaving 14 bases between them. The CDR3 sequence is CASSPPGLRETQYF. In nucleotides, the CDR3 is TGTGCCAGCAGCCCTCCCGGCCTTCGAGAGACCCAGTACTTC.

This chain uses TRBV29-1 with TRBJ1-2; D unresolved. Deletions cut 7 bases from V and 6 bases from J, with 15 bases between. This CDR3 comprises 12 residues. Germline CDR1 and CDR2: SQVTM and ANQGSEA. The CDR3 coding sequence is TGCAGCGCGTTGCAGGCGATTGATGGCTACACCTTC. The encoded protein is CSALQAIDGYTF.

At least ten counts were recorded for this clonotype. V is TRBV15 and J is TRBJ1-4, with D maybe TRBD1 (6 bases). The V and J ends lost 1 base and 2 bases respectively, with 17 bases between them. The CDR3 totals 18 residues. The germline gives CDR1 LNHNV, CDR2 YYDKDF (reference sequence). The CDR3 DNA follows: TGTGCCACCAGCAGAGGGTTGGGCCGGGGGCGGACTAATGAAAAACTGTTTTTT. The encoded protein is CATSRGLGRGRTNEKLFF.